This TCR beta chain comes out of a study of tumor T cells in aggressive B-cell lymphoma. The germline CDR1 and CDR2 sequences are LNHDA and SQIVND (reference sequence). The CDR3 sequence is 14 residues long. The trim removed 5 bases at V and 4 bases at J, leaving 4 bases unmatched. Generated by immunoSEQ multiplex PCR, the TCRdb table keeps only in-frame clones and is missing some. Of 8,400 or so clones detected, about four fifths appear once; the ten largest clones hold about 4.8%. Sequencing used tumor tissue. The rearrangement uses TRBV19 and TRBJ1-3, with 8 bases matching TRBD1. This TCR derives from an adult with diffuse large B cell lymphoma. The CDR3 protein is CASSPDRGGNTIYF. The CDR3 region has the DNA TGTGCCAGTAGTCCCGACAGGGGCGGAAACACCATATATTTT.